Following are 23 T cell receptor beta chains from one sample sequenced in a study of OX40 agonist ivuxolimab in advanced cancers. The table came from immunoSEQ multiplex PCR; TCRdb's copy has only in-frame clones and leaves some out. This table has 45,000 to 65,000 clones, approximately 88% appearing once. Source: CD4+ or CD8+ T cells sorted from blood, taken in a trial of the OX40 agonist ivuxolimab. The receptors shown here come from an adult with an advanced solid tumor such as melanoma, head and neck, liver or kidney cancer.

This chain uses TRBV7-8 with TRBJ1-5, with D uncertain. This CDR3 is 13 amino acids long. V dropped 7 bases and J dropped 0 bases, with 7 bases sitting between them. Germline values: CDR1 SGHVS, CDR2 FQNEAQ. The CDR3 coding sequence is TGTGCCAGCACCCGGGTTAGCAATCAGCCCCAGCATTTT. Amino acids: CASTRVSNQPQHF.

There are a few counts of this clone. CDR3: CAWRQGETEAFF. The CDR3 nucleotides read TGTGCCTGGAGACAGGGGGAAACTGAAGCTTTCTTT. The V call is TRBV30, the J call TRBJ1-1; 8 positions match TRBD1. Germline CDR1 reads GTSNPN; CDR2 reads SVGIG (reference sequence). The CDR3 length is 12 residues. J was trimmed by 5 bases and V by 3 bases; bases with no gene match: 2.

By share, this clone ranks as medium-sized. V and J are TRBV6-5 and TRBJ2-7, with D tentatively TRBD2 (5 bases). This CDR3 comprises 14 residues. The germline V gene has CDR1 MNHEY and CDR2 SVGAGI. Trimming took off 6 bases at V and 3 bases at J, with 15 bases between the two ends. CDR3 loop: CASRPWTSLYEQYF. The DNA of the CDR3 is TGTGCCAGCAGACCGTGGACTTCTCTCTACGAGCAGTACTTC.

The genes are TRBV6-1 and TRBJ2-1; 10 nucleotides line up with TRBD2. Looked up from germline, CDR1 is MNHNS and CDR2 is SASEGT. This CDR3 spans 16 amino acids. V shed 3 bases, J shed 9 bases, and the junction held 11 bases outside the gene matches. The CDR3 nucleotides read TGTGCCAGCAGTGATTGGCCAGCGGGAGGGAGGACTGAGCAGTTCTTC. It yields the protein CASSDWPAGGRTEQFF.

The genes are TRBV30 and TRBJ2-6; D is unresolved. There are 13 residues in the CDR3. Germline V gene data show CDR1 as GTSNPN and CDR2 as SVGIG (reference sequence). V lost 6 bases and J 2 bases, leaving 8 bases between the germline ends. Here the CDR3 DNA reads TGTGCCTGTTCCCCGGCTGGGGCCAACGTCCTGACTTTC. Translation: CACSPAGANVLTF.

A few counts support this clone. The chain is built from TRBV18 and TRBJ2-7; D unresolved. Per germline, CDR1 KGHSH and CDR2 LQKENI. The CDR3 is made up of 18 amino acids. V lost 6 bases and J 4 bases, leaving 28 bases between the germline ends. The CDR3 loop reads CASSPGLRTLRSTYEQYF. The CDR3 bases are TGTGCCAGCTCCCCAGGATTACGTACTTTGAGGAGCACGTACGAGCAGTACTTC.

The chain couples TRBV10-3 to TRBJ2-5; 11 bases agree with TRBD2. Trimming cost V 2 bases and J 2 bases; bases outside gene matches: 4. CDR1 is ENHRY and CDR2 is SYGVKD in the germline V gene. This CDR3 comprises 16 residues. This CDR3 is CAISETSGRGQETQYF. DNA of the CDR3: TGTGCCATCAGTGAGACTAGCGGGAGAGGTCAAGAGACCCAGTACTTC.

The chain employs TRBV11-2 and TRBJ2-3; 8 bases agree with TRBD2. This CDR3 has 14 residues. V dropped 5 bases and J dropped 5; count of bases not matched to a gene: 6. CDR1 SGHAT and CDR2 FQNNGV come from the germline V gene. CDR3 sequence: CASSPGTRRDTQYF. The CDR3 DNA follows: TGTGCCAGCAGCCCCGGGACTAGGAGAGATACGCAGTATTTT.

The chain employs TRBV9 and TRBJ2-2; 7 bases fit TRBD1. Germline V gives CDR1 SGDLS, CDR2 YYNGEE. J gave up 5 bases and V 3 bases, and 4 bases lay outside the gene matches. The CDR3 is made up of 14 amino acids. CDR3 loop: CASSETTGTGELFF. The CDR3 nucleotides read TGTGCCAGCAGCGAAACGACAGGGACCGGGGAGCTGTTTTTT.

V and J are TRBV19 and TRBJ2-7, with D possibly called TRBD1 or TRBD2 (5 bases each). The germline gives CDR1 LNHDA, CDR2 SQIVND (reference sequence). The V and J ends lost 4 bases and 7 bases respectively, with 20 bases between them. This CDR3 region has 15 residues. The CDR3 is CASSSARDRFREQYF. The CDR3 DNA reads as TGTGCCAGTAGTAGCGCCCGGGACCGATTTCGTGAGCAGTACTTC.

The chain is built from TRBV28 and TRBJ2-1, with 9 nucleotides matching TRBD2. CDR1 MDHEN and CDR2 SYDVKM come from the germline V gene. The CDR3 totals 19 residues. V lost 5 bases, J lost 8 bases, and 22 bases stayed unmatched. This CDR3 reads CASSPPLGRAGGPWDEQFF. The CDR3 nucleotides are TGTGCCAGCAGTCCCCCCCTGGGGCGAGCGGGGGGACCGTGGGATGAGCAGTTCTTC.

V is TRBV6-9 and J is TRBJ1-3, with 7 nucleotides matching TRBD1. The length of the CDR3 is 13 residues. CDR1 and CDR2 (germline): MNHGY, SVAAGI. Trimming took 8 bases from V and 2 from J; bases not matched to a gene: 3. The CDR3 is CASHDRAGNTIYF. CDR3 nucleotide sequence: TGTGCCAGCCATGACAGGGCTGGAAACACCATATATTTT.

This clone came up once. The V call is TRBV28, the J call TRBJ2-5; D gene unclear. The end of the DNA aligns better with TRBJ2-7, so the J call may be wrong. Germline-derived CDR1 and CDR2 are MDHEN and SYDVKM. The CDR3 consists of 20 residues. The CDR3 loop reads CASSLPDPPMTIRDSYEQYF. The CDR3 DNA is TGTGCCAGCAGTTTACCAGACCCCCCCATGACAATAAGGGACTCCTACGAGCAGTACTTC.

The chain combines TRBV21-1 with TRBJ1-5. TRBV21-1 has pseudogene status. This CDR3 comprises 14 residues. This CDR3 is CASSPFGSNQPQHF. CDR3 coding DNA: TGTGCCAGCAGCCCTTTCGGCAGCAATCAGCCCCAGCATTTT.

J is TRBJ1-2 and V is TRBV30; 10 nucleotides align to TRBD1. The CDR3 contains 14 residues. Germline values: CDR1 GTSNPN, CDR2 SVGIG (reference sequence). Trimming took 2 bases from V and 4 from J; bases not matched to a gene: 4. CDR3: CAWSRDRGSYGYTF. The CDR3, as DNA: TGTGCCTGGAGTAGGGACAGGGGATCCTATGGCTACACCTTC.

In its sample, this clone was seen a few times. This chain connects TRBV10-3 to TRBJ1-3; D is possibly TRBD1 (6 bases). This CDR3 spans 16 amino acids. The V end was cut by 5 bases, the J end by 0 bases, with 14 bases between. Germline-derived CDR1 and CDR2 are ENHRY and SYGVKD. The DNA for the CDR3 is TGTGCCATCAGTCCCGAGGGGGGCGGCTCTGGAAACACCATATATTTT. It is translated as CAISPEGGGSGNTIYF.

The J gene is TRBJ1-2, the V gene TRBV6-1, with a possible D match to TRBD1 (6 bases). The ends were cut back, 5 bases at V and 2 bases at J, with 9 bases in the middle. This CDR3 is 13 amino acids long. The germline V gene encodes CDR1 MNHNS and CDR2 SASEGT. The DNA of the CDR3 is TGTGCCAGCAGTCTTACAGGGAACTATGGCTACACCTTC. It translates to CASSLTGNYGYTF.

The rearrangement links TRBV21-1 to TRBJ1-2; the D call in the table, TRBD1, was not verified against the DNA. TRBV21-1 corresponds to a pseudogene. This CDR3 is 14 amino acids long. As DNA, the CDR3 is TGTGCCAGCAGCCTCCCGACAGTCACTTATGGCTACACCTTC. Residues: CASSLPTVTYGYTF.

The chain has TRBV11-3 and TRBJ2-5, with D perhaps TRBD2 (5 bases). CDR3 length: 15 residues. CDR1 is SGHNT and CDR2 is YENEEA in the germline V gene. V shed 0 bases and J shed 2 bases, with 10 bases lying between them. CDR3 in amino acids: CASSLDGSLQETQYF. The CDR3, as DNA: TGTGCCAGCAGCTTAGATGGGAGCCTGCAAGAGACCCAGTACTTC.

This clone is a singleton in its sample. CDR3: CASSTGVQETQYF. CDR3 DNA: TGTGCCAGTAGTACCGGGGTTCAAGAGACCCAGTACTTC. J is TRBJ2-5 and V is TRBV19, with D possibly TRBD2 on 5 matching bases. CDR1 is LNHDA and CDR2 is SQIVND in the germline V gene (reference sequence). Deletions cut 4 bases from V and 2 bases from J, with 8 bases between. This CDR3 is 13 amino acids long.

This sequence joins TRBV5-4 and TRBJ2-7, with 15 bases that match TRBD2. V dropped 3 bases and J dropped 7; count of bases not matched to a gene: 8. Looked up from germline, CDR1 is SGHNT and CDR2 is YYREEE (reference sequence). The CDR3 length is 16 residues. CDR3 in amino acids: CASSWTSGRATLEQYF. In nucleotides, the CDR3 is TGTGCCAGCAGCTGGACTAGCGGGAGGGCTACATTGGAGCAGTACTTC. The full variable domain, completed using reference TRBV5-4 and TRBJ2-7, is ETGVTQSPTHLIKTRGQQVTLRCSSQSGHNTVSWYQQALGQGPQFIFQYYREEENGRGNFPPRFSGLQFPNYSSELNVNALELDDSALYLCASSWTSGRATLEQYFGPGTRLTVT.

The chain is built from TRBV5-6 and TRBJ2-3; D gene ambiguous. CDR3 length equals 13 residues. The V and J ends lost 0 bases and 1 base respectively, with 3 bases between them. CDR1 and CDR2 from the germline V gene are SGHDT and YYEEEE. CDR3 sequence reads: CASSLVRTDTQYF. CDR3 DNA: TGTGCCAGCAGCTTGGTGCGCACAGATACGCAGTATTTT.

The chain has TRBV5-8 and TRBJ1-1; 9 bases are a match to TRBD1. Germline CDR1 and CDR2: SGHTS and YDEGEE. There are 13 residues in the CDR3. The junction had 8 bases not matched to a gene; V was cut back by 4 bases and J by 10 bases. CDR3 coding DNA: TGTGCCAGCAGCAAAGGACAGGGGTTTAGAGCTTTCTTT. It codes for CASSKGQGFRAFF.